Below are 14 T cell receptor beta chains sequenced from a single sample in a study of control samples from healthy donors and cancer patients. The data were produced by immunoSEQ multiplex PCR, yet TCRdb's version contains in-frame clones alone and is incomplete. The data hold some 71,000 clones, with about nine tenths observed a single time. Sequencing was done on a sample of PBMCs. The receptor source for this set is a woman aged 50 to 60 with colorectal cancer.

V usage is TRBV7-6 and J usage is TRBJ2-6; D ambiguous. Germline CDR1 reads SGHVS; CDR2 reads FNYEAQ. Trimming pared 0 bases from V and 0 bases from J, leaving 6 bases between. This CDR3 has 16 amino acids. CDR3 nucleotides: TGTGCCAGCAGCTTAGCGCTGGCCTCTGGGGCCAACGTCCTGACTTTC. It encodes CASSLALASGANVLTF.

This rearrangement joins TRBV9 to TRBJ1-2, with D unresolved. The CDR3 runs 14 residues. CDR1 and CDR2 from the germline V gene are SGDLS and YYNGEE. V was pared by 3 bases and J by 4 bases, with 13 bases between. The CDR3 region is CASSAGIAAYGYTF. Written as DNA, the CDR3 is TGTGCCAGCAGCGCCGGGATTGCGGCCTATGGCTACACCTTC.

This chain connects TRBV3-1 (or the pseudogene TRBV3-2) to TRBJ1-1, with D uncertain. The germline CDR1 and CDR2 sequences are LGHDT and YNNKEL (reference sequence). Trimming stripped 0 bases from V and 1 base from J, with 12 bases between. The CDR3 consists of 16 residues. The CDR3 bases are TGTGCCAGCAGCCAAGATGAGGGAGGATCGAACACTGAAGCTTTCTTT. Encoded protein: CASSQDEGGSNTEAFF.

The J gene is TRBJ2-3, the V gene TRBV6-4; the match to TRBD2 covers 14 bases. Germline trimming cut 4 bases from V and 11 bases from J; bases unmatched to any gene: 8. This CDR3 is 15 amino acids long. CDR1 is MRHNA, CDR2 SNTAGT, per germline. CDR3 DNA: TGTGCCAGCAGTGCCGCGACTAGCGGGAGGGCTGGGCAGTATTTT. It encodes CASSAATSGRAGQYF.

This chain uses TRBV6-1 with TRBJ2-7, with D unresolved. This CDR3 spans 13 amino acids. Germline assignment: CDR1 MNHNS and CDR2 SASEGT. Trimming pared 0 bases from V and 3 bases from J, leaving 6 bases between. CDR3 in amino acids: CASSEATDYEQYF. The CDR3 DNA reads TGTGCCAGCAGTGAAGCAACGGACTACGAGCAGTACTTC.

This clone has only a few counts. The chain uses TRBV9 and TRBJ2-7; 9 bases fit TRBD2. Germline V gives CDR1 SGDLS, CDR2 YYNGEE. CDR3 length equals 15 residues. Germline trimming cut 0 bases from V and 6 bases from J; bases unmatched to any gene: 7. DNA of the CDR3: TGTGCCAGCAGCGTAGGCCTTCTAGCGGGAAGCGAGCAGTACTTC. Encoded protein: CASSVGLLAGSEQYF.

The CDR3 sequence: CASSLKRVGRGDTQYF. The CDR3 DNA is TGTGCCAGCAGCTTAAAGCGGGTAGGGCGCGGAGATACGCAGTATTTT. The chain couples TRBV7-3 to TRBJ2-3; TRBD2 is a possible D gene (6 bases). The CDR3 covers 16 residues. Between the trimmed V and J ends, which lost 1 base and 5 bases, there was a span of 16 bases. Germline-derived CDR1 and CDR2 are SGHTA and FQGTGA.

This clone showed up just once. The gene calls are TRBV5-1 and TRBJ1-1; D is possibly TRBD1 (5 bases). CDR1 is SGHRS, CDR2 YFSETQ, per germline. Trimming took off 0 bases at V and 8 bases at J, with 11 bases between the two ends. This CDR3 comprises 13 residues. The CDR3, as DNA: TGCGCCAGCAGCTTGGATCGACAGACCGAAGCTTTCTTT. It encodes CASSLDRQTEAFF.

The chain has TRBV25-1 and TRBJ1-1; D remains unclear. CDR1 MGHDK and CDR2 SYGVNS come from the germline V gene. The V end lost 9 bases, the J end lost 3 bases, and 11 bases lay between the germline ends. This CDR3 contains 12 residues. CDR3 region: CASADWDTEAFF. Here the CDR3 DNA reads TGTGCCAGTGCGGATTGGGACACTGAAGCTTTCTTT.

This chain uses TRBV30 with TRBJ1-1; D remains ambiguous. The V gene lost 0 bases and the J gene lost 5 bases, with 13 bases spanning the gap. Germline lookup yields CDR1 GTSNPN and CDR2 SVGIG (reference sequence). The CDR3 consists of 14 residues. CDR3 region: CAWSVLRVRTEAFF. The CDR3, as DNA: TGTGCCTGGAGTGTCTTAAGGGTGAGAACTGAAGCTTTCTTT.

The V and J genes are TRBV2 and TRBJ1-1; no firm D call. V was shortened by 7 bases and J by 5 bases, with 17 bases between the two germline ends. Germline V gene sequence: CDR1 SNHLY, CDR2 FYNNEI. The CDR3 runs 14 residues. CDR3 sequence: CASTKPLTSTEAFF. CDR3 nucleotides: TGTGCCAGCACCAAACCTCTAACGTCGACTGAAGCTTTCTTT.

The V gene is TRBV5-8, the J gene TRBJ1-1; possibly TRBD1 for D (6 bases). Trimming pared 3 bases from V and 0 bases from J, leaving 15 bases between. CDR1 and CDR2 from the germline V gene are SGHTS and YDEGEE. The CDR3 runs to 16 residues. The CDR3: CASSWATGDMNTEAFF. Here the CDR3 DNA reads TGTGCCAGCAGCTGGGCGACAGGCGATATGAACACTGAAGCTTTCTTT.

This sequence joins TRBV28 and TRBJ1-5, with D unclear. The V gene's germline CDR1 is MDHEN and CDR2 SYDVKM. Trimming took off 6 bases at V and 6 bases at J, with 18 bases between the two ends. The CDR3 totals 15 residues. The CDR3 DNA reads as TGTGCCAGCAGCATTAACCCGCCCCGGGCTCAGCCCCAGCATTTT. Translation: CASSINPPRAQPQHF. The variable domain in full, completed from reference TRBV28 and TRBJ1-5, reads DVKVTQSSRYLVKRTGEKVFLECVQDMDHENMFWYRQDPGLGLRLIYFSYDVKMKEKGDIPEGYSVSREKKERFSLILESASTNQTSMYLCASSINPPRAQPQHFGDGTRLSIL.

The chain combines TRBV7-6 with TRBJ2-1, with 9 bases that match TRBD2. V lost 5 bases to trimming and J lost 0 bases; unmatched junction nucleotides: 8. This CDR3 spans 17 amino acids. CDR1 and CDR2 from the germline V gene are SGHVS and FNYEAQ. CDR3 in amino acids: CASSLETSGSSYNEQFF. CDR3 nucleotide sequence: TGTGCCAGCAGCCTAGAGACTAGCGGAAGCTCCTACAATGAGCAGTTCTTC.